These 24 T cell receptor beta chains share one sample of origin, sequenced in a study of PD-L1 blockade in urothelial cancer. The time point denotes: pretreatment peripheral blood. TCRdb keeps only in-frame clones here, not all; method: immunoSEQ multiplex PCR. The table lists tens of thousands of clones, approximately 81% of them singletons, with approximately 14% in the top ten. This specimen consisted of PBMCs, obtained around atezolizumab (anti-PD-L1) treatment. The source is a man in his fifties or sixties with urothelial cancer.

V and J are TRBV5-1 and TRBJ2-3; a weak D match, TRBD2 (5 bases). Deletions cut 0 bases from V and 0 bases from J, with 8 bases between. This CDR3 has 15 residues. Germline CDR1 is SGHRS and CDR2 is YFSETQ. The CDR3 region has the DNA TGCGCCAGCAGCTTGGCAGACTATAGCACAGATACGCAGTATTTT. Protein: CASSLADYSTDTQYF.

The chain combines TRBV11-2 with TRBJ1-1; weak D call: TRBD1 (5 bases). Germline CDR1 is SGHAT and CDR2 is FQNNGV. This CDR3 has 15 residues. Trimming removed 4 bases at V and 0 bases at J, with 12 bases between. The CDR3 loop reads CASSWSQGMNTEAFF. The CDR3 DNA reads as TGTGCCAGCAGCTGGAGCCAGGGTATGAACACTGAAGCTTTCTTT.

The chain joins TRBV28 to TRBJ1-2; no definite D call. Germline V gene lookup returns CDR1 MDHEN and CDR2 SYDVKM. CDR3 length: 14 residues. The V gene lost 5 bases and the J gene lost 2 bases, with 12 bases spanning the gap. CDR3 sequence: CASSSNLANYGYTF. The CDR3 DNA is TGTGCCAGCAGTAGCAACTTAGCCAACTATGGCTACACCTTC.

The chain recombines TRBV29-1 with TRBJ2-3; 11 bases match TRBD1. The CDR3 sequence is 14 residues long. The V and J ends lost 5 bases and 3 bases, in that order; junction bases with no gene match: 4. Germline loops: CDR1 SQVTM, CDR2 ANQGSEA. Here the CDR3 DNA reads TGCAGCGTTCAGGACAGGGGGCTTACAGATACGCAGTATTTT. Protein: CSVQDRGLTDTQYF.

The DNA for the CDR3 is TGTGCCAGCAGTCTTCGACAGCTTAATCAGCCCCAGCATTTT. Protein product: CASSLRQLNQPQHF. This chain uses TRBV2 with TRBJ1-5, with a weak D call TRBD1 (5 bases). Trimming removed 5 bases from V and 4 bases from J, with 12 bases in between. The CDR3 consists of 14 residues. Germline assignment: CDR1 SNHLY and CDR2 FYNNEI.

The chain recombines TRBV5-5 with TRBJ2-3, with 7 bases identical to TRBD2. Germline V lookup: CDR1 SGHKS, CDR2 YYEKEE (reference sequence). The V and J ends lost 0 bases and 0 bases, in that order; junction bases with no gene match: 10. The length of the CDR3 is 18 residues. The CDR3, as DNA: TGTGCCAGCAGCTTGGGGGACTTAGCGGGCCCTAGCACAGATACGCAGTATTTT. Amino acids: CASSLGDLAGPSTDTQYF.

V usage is TRBV2 and J usage is TRBJ1-6; 7 bases are a match to TRBD1. Germline V gene data show CDR1 as SNHLY and CDR2 as FYNNEI. Trimming took 5 bases from V and 5 from J; bases not matched to a gene: 6. This CDR3 contains 15 residues. CDR3 in DNA: TGTGCCAGCAGTTCACGGACAGGAGATAATTCACCCCTCCACTTT. Its protein product is CASSSRTGDNSPLHF.

The rearrangement joins TRBV19 to TRBJ2-7; 9 bases line up with TRBD1. V lost 3 bases to trimming and J lost 3 bases; unmatched junction nucleotides: 6. Germline V gene lookup returns CDR1 LNHDA and CDR2 SQIVND (reference sequence). The CDR3 loop spans 15 amino acids. CDR3 nucleotides: TGTGCCAGTAGTATCCAGACAGGGGGGGACTACGAGCAGTACTTC. Encoded protein: CASSIQTGGDYEQYF.

This rearrangement joins TRBV9 to TRBJ1-5; tentative D call: TRBD1 (5 bases). CDR3 size: 14 residues. Germline V CDR1 and CDR2: SGDLS, YYNGEE. Trimming stripped 0 bases from V and 8 bases from J, with 12 bases between. The CDR3 coding sequence is TGTGCCAGCAGCGTAGGGGACTTCATCAAGCCCCAGCATTTT. Amino acids: CASSVGDFIKPQHF.

The chain has TRBV19 and TRBJ1-5, with D perhaps matching TRBD1 (5 bases). V was trimmed by 2 bases and J by 3 bases, leaving 11 bases between them. Germline V gene data show CDR1 as LNHDA and CDR2 as SQIVND (reference sequence). The CDR3 sequence is 15 residues long. CDR3 sequence reads: CASSIIPRDNQPQHF. The CDR3 DNA follows: TGTGCCAGTAGTATAATCCCCAGGGACAATCAGCCCCAGCATTTT.

The rearrangement uses TRBV4-1 and TRBJ1-4, with 11 bases lining up with TRBD1. Unmatched junction bases numbered 3, after V lost 6 bases and J lost 6 bases. Germline V gene lookup returns CDR1 MGHRA and CDR2 YSYEKL. There are 14 residues in the CDR3. The CDR3 DNA reads TGCGCCAGCAGGGGGACAGGGGGACATGAAAAACTGTTTTTT. Protein sequence: CASRGTGGHEKLFF.

The chain links TRBV7-2 to TRBJ2-7; 9 bases line up with TRBD1. Germline CDR1 reads SGHTA; CDR2 reads FQGNSA. The V gene end was trimmed by 4 bases and the J gene end by 0 bases; junction bases not matched to a gene: 4. The CDR3 loop spans 15 amino acids. The CDR3 loop is CASSSRTGDSYEQYF. As DNA, the CDR3 is TGTGCCAGCAGCTCTCGGACAGGGGACTCCTACGAGCAGTACTTC.

The chain has TRBV27 and TRBJ2-1, with 8 bases lining up with TRBD2. The CDR3 spans 15 residues. J gave up 5 bases and V 1 base, and 4 bases lay outside the gene matches. CDR1 is MNHEY and CDR2 is SMNVEV in the germline V gene (reference sequence). The CDR3 DNA reads TGTGCCAGCAGTTTATTGGGACTAGGGGACAATGAGCAGTTCTTC. It yields the protein CASSLLGLGDNEQFF.

This chain connects TRBV6-6 to TRBJ1-2; TRBD1 is a possible D gene (5 bases). Germline V gene lookup returns CDR1 MNHNY and CDR2 SVGAGI (reference sequence). Deletions cut 7 bases from V and 3 bases from J, with 9 bases between. CDR3 length: 12 residues. CDR3 sequence: CASNPGDYGYTF. CDR3 sequence (DNA): TGTGCCAGCAACCCGGGGGACTATGGCTACACCTTC.

The chain links TRBV11-2 to TRBJ1-1; D is uncertain. The V gene's germline CDR1 is SGHAT and CDR2 FQNNGV. This CDR3 is 15 amino acids long. The V end lost 0 bases, the J end lost 1 base, and 9 bases lay between the germline ends. The CDR3: CASSLESSKNTEAFF. The DNA for the CDR3 is TGTGCCAGCAGCTTAGAGTCATCTAAGAACACTGAAGCTTTCTTT.

The chain recombines TRBV14 with TRBJ2-3, with 12 nucleotides matching TRBD1. This CDR3 is built from 17 residues. After removal of 4 bases from V and 2 bases from J, the junction contained 7 bases not matched to a gene. Germline V CDR1 and CDR2: SGHDN, FVKESK. The CDR3 DNA reads TGTGCCAGCAGCCTTACCGGGACAGGGGGCCTCACAGATACGCAGTATTTT. This sequence encodes CASSLTGTGGLTDTQYF.

This chain uses TRBV5-8 with TRBJ2-1, with 7 bases aligning to TRBD2. The V and J ends lost 3 bases and 1 base, in that order; junction bases with no gene match: 13. Germline CDR1 is SGHTS and CDR2 is YDEGEE. The CDR3 is 18 amino acids. The CDR3 DNA is TGTGCCAGCAGCTGGCATCTTGGGACTACCAAGTCCTACAATGAGCAGTTCTTC. It encodes CASSWHLGTTKSYNEQFF.

The chain combines TRBV29-1 with TRBJ2-5; D gene ambiguous. Trimming stripped 4 bases from V and 4 bases from J, with 7 bases between. The germline V gene has CDR1 SQVTM and CDR2 ANQGSEA. The length of the CDR3 is 11 residues. CDR3 DNA sequence: TGCAGCGTTGGCGGCCGAGAGACCCAGTACTTC. Residues: CSVGGRETQYF.

The rearrangement joins TRBV7-2 to TRBJ2-4, with D perhaps matching TRBD1 (6 bases). The CDR3 extends over 14 amino acids. The V end lost 4 bases, the J end lost 9 bases, and 16 bases lay between the germline ends. Germline V gene sequence: CDR1 SGHTA, CDR2 FQGNSA. This CDR3 is CASSSGTRYGIQYF. The CDR3 DNA follows: TGTGCCAGCAGCTCAGGGACACGCTATGGCATTCAGTACTTC.

About this clone itself: Other DNA sequences of this sample code for an identical CDR3. The chain has TRBV5-1 and TRBJ1-2; TRBD1 aligns across 9 bases. After removal of 4 bases from V and 4 bases from J, the junction contained 5 bases not matched to a gene. Germline CDR1 reads SGHRS; CDR2 reads YFSETQ. This CDR3 contains 14 residues. The CDR3 here is CASSPGQGSYGYTF. The CDR3 nucleotides read TGCGCCAGCAGCCCAGGACAGGGGAGCTATGGCTACACCTTC.

This clone was detected only a few times. The CDR3 DNA sequence: TGTGCCAGCAGTGAATTGCGGGGGTCTCAAGAGACCCAGTACTTC. Its protein product is CASSELRGSQETQYF. This chain uses TRBV2 with TRBJ2-5; 7 bases fit TRBD2. CDR1 is SNHLY and CDR2 is FYNNEI in the germline V gene. The V gene end was trimmed by 2 bases and the J gene end by 2 bases; junction bases not matched to a gene: 5. The CDR3 length is 15 residues.

The chain employs TRBV9 and TRBJ1-3; D unresolved. Germline assignment: CDR1 SGDLS and CDR2 YYNGEE. V dropped 4 bases and J dropped 0 bases, with 17 bases sitting between them. This CDR3 region has 17 residues. CDR3 sequence (DNA): TGTGCCAGCAGCCTAGAACCCGGAGCTTCCTCTGGAAACACCATATATTTT. Protein: CASSLEPGASSGNTIYF.

The chain employs TRBV29-1 and TRBJ2-7, with 13 bases that match TRBD2. Germline V gene sequence: CDR1 SQVTM, CDR2 ANQGSEA. This CDR3 has 12 residues. The ends lost 8 bases at V and 10 bases at J; junction bases unmatched: 8. CDR3 bases: TGCAGCTCACGGACTAGCGGGAGTCAACAGTACTTC. Translated: CSSRTSGSQQYF.

The CDR3 region is CASSVEIAGGWNEQFF. Here the CDR3 DNA reads TGTGCCAGCAGCGTAGAGATAGCGGGGGGGTGGAATGAGCAGTTCTTC. This chain joins TRBV9 and TRBJ2-1; the match to TRBD2 covers 11 bases. CDR1 SGDLS and CDR2 YYNGEE come from the germline V gene. The CDR3 is 16 residues long. The V gene end was trimmed by 0 bases and the J gene end by 7 bases; junction bases not matched to a gene: 6.